This TCR beta chain was sequenced during a study of T cells in localized non-small cell lung cancer. The CDR3 is 14 residues long. From germline, CDR1 is MDHEN and CDR2 SYDVKM. This clone is a singleton in its sample. Its ends do not fully match the called genes, so a read error is possible. TCRdb keeps only in-frame clones here, not all; method: immunoSEQ multiplex PCR. This table holds approximately 650 clones, 30% to 45% found once. The receptor comes from a man between 40 and 70 years old with stage I lung adenocarcinoma. The input for sequencing was normal lung tissue next to the tumor, taken before any cancer treatment. This chain connects TRBV28 to TRBJ1-1; 7 nucleotides line up with TRBD1. Here the CDR3 reads CASSLTTGNIEAFF. In DNA, the CDR3 is TGTGCCAGCAGTTTGACGACAGGGAACATTGAAGCTTTCTTT.